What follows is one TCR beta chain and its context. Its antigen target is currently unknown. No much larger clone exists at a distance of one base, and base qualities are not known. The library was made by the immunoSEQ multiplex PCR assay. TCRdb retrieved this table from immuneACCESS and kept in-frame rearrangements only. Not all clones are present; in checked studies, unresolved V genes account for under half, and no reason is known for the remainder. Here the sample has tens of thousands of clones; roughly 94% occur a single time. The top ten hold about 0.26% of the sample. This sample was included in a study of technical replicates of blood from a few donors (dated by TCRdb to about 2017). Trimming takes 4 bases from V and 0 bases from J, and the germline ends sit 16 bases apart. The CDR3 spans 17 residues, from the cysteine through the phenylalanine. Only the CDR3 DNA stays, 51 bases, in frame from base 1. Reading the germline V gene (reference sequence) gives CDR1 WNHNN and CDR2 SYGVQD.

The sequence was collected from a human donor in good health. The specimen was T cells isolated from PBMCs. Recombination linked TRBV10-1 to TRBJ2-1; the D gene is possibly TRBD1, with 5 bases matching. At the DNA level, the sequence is TGCGCCAGCAGTGTTACTCGGACAACCCGCTCCTACAATGAGCAGTTCTTC. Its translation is CASSVTRTTRSYNEQFF.